The 6 T cell receptor beta chains below were found in one sample sequenced in a study of CD8 T cells in ankylosing spondylitis. TCRdb reprocessed the 5' RACE reads with MiXCR, giving one entry per CDR3 protein. Seen here are 150,000 to 200,000 distinct CDR3 sequences, about a sixth observed once, and the top ten hold over 7.5%. The source material was blood, either unsorted or a sorted T cell fraction (not recorded which). The origin of the receptors is a male donor with ankylosing spondylitis or in good health (not recorded which).

The rearrangement joins TRBV23-1 to TRBJ2-2; D uncertain. TRBV23-1 is labeled an ORF, and its function is uncertain. V lost 7 bases, J lost 1 base, and 13 bases lay in between. CDR3 length: 15 amino acids. CDR3 sequence (DNA): TGCGCCAGCATCTCTCCAGAGAAGAACACCGGGGAGCTGTTTTTT. Translation: CASISPEKNTGELFF.

J is TRBJ2-1 and V is TRBV5-1, with D perhaps TRBD2 (6 bases). This CDR3 comprises 14 residues. Germline CDR1 reads SGHRS; CDR2 reads YFSETQ. V lost 1 base, J lost 4 bases, and 9 bases lay in between. CDR3 sequence: CASSLRDLYNEQFF. CDR3 bases: TGCGCCAGCAGCTTGAGGGACTTATACAATGAGCAGTTCTTC.

The table lists this clonotype with many counts. V gene TRBV25-1 combines with J gene TRBJ2-7; 9 bases match TRBD1. Germline assignment: CDR1 MGHDK and CDR2 SYGVNS. V was pared by 5 bases and J by 1 base, with 3 bases of the junction left unmatched. The CDR3 is made up of 14 amino acids. In DNA form, the CDR3 reads TGTGCCAGCAGTTCCGACAGGGGGTCCTACGAGCAGTACTTC. Protein: CASSSDRGSYEQYF.

The genes are TRBV9 and TRBJ2-2, with 8 bases fitting TRBD2. This CDR3 is 15 amino acids long. The germline gives CDR1 SGDLS, CDR2 YYNGEE. V was pared by 4 bases and J by 5 bases, with 7 bases of the junction left unmatched. The CDR3 loop reads CASSPVPGGTGELFF. DNA for the CDR3: TGTGCCAGCAGCCCCGTCCCGGGGGGGACCGGGGAGCTGTTTTTT.

This clonotype showed up many times. DNA for the CDR3: TGTGCCAGCAGCTTCGCGGGCAGGGTGAACACTGAAGCTTTCTTT. As protein: CASSFAGRVNTEAFF. V and J are TRBV7-2 and TRBJ1-1, with D perhaps matching TRBD1 (5 bases). The CDR3 spans 15 residues. V was trimmed by 3 bases and J by 0 bases, leaving 11 bases between them. Germline CDR1 SGHTA, CDR2 FQGNSA.

This clonotype came up a few times. The CDR3: CASSLVAAAYEQYF. The CDR3 nucleotides read TGCGCCAGCAGCTTGGTAGCGGCAGCTTACGAGCAGTACTTC. The chain combines TRBV5-1 with TRBJ2-7; D is possibly TRBD2 (6 bases). Trimming cost V 0 bases and J 4 bases, with 11 bases left between them. This CDR3 has 14 amino acids. The germline V gene has CDR1 SGHRS and CDR2 YFSETQ.